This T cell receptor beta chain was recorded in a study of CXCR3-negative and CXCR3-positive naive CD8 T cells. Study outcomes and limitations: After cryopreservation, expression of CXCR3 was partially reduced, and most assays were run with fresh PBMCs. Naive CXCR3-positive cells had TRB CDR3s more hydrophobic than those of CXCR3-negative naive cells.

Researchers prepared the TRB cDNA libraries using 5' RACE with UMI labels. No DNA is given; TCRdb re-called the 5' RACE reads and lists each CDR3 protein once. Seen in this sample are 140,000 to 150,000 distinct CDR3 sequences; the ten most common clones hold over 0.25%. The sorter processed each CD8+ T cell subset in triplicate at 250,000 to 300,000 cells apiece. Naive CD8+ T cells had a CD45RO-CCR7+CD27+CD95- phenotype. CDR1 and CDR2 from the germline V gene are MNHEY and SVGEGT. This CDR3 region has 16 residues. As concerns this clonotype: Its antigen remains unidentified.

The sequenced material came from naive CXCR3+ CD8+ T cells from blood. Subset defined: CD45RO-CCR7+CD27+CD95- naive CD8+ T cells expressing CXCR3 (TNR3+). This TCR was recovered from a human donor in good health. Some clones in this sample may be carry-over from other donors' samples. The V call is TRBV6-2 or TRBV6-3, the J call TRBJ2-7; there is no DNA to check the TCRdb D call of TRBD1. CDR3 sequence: CASSSTPQGIVNEQYF.